This T cell receptor (beta chain) is from a study of regulatory T cells in long-lasting Graves disease. Stated time point: persistent/refractory GD, antithyroid drugs over 5 years with positive TRAb. RNA extracted from PBMCs served as the sequencing template. Graves' disease diagnosis was established per American Thyroid Association guidelines. V trimming: 7 bases; J trimming: 5 bases; junction bases outside the gene matches: 11. Looked up from germline, CDR1 is MNHEY and CDR2 is SVGEGT. The CDR3 is 15 amino acids. General study points: Rather than thyroid tissue, only peripheral blood underwent study.

Investigators prepared the TCR beta libraries by applying iRepertoire HTBI primers and Arm-PCR of CDR3 regions. TCRdb re-called the multiplex PCR reads through MiXCR, storing one row per CDR3 protein. The sample has 430,000 or so distinct CDR3 sequences, roughly 23% seen once. With respect to this clonotype: Its target is not known.

The TCR originated in a female donor with Graves disease. The input for sequencing was peripheral blood mononuclear cells (PBMCs), taken when the disease was refractory, from a patient treated with antithyroid drugs. The chain links TRBV6-2 or TRBV6-3 to TRBJ1-3; TRBD1 agrees at 7 bases. CDR3: CASTNDRAQRNTIYF. The CDR3, as DNA: TGTGCCAGCACGAACGACAGGGCGCAGCGAAACACCATATATTTT.